This TCR beta chain was found in a study of shared clonotypes between healthy human individuals. Study-level points and caveats: Shared clonotypes: roughly 4.7% naive CD4, roughly 3.5% naive CD8, 2.3% memory CD4, about 0.41% memory CD8. Among donors, sharing of clonotypes was expected to be affected by sequencing depth.

Comments on this clone: Its antigen is undetermined.

Measured with immunoSEQ multiplex PCR; TCRdb has only the in-frame clones, and not every one. Counted here are a few million clones, 95% occurring once; the ten biggest clones make up 0.13%. Germline CDR1 LGHNA, CDR2 YSLEER. This CDR3 has 15 residues. V was shortened by 1 base and J by 5 bases, with 12 bases between the two germline ends. The chain has TRBV4-3 and TRBJ2-1, with D perhaps TRBD1 or TRBD2 (5 bases each). Sequenced input: naive CD4+ T cells sorted from blood. Subset in this sample: CD45RA+ positively selected. This sequence was found in a young man in good health. The CDR3 DNA follows: TGCGCCAGCAGCCAAGGGGGACGTCCCAACAATGAGCAGTTCTTC. Translated, it gives CASSQGGRPNNEQFF.